This T cell receptor beta chain was identified during a study of blood T cell repertoires in COVID-19. About the research overall: PBMCs, B-cell-depleted T cells, or T cells were the source of the cDNA or gDNA that made up the material.

TCRdb's table, derived via immunoSEQ multiplex PCR, lists solely in-frame clones and lacks some. This sample has roughly 300,000 clones; 85% occur once, and the top ten carry roughly 2.6%. Germline V lookup: CDR1 MGHRA, CDR2 YSYEKL. This CDR3 spans 15 amino acids. V dropped 4 bases and J dropped 10 bases, with 20 bases sitting between them. The genes are TRBV4-1 and TRBJ1-5; the D is unclear. Sequencing was done on a sample of PBMCs or T cells enriched from blood (not recorded which). The TCR sequence derives from a woman between 50 and 59 years old who had recovered from COVID-19. CDR3 loop: CASSPQWVGGEPQHF. CDR3 sequence (DNA): TGCGCCAGCAGCCCCCAGTGGGTGGGAGGAGAACCCCAGCATTTT.